The sequence of this TCR beta chain was determined in a study of blood T cell repertoires in COVID-19. Whole-study context: Acute and convalescent COVID-19 specimens originated in the United States, Italy and Spain. From T cells, B-cell-depleted T cells, or PBMCs came the material, which was cDNA or gDNA.

As originally analysed: Amplifying reference gene primers gave estimates of nucleated cell counts. Profiling relied on immunoSEQ multiplex PCR, and the TCRdb table lists in-frame clones only, not all of them. From that table come the V and J calls and clone size; the DNA was used to work out D and trimming. Of around 20,000 clones listed, more than 75% are singletons. The CDR3 extends over 15 amino acids. CDR1 is SGHTA and CDR2 is FQGNSA in the germline V gene. V lost 5 bases and J 2 bases, leaving 14 bases between the germline ends. The specimen sequenced was peripheral blood. The rearrangement links TRBV7-2 to TRBJ2-3, with D tentatively TRBD2 (5 bases). The sequence derives from a human donor in a cohort sampled during active COVID-19. The CDR3 loop is CASSPDYLHTDTQYF. In DNA, the CDR3 is TGTGCCAGCAGCCCAGACTACCTCCACACAGATACGCAGTATTTT.